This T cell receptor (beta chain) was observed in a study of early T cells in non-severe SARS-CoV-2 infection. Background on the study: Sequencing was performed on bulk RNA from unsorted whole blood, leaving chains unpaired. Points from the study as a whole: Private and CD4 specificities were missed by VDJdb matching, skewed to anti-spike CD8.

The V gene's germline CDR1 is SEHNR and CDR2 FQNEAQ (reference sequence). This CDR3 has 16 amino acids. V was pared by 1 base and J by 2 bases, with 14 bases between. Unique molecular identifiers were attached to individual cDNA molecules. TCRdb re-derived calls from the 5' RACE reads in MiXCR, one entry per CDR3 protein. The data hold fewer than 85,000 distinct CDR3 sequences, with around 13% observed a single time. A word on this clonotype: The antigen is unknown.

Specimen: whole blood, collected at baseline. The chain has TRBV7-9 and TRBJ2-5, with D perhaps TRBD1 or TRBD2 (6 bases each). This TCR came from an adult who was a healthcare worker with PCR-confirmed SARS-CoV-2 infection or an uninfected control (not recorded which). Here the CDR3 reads CASSLGGGTPQETQYF. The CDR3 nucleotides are TGTGCCAGCAGCTTAGGAGGCGGGACACCACAAGAGACCCAGTACTTC.